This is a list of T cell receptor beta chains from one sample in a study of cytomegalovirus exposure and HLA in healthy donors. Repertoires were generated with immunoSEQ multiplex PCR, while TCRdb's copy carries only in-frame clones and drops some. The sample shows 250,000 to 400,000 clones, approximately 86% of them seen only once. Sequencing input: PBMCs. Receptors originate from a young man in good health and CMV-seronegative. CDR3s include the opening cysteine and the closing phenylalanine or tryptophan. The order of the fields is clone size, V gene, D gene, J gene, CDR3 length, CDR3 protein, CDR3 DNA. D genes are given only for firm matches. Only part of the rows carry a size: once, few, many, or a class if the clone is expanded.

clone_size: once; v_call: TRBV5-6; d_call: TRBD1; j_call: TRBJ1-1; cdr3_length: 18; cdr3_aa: CASSLSLQGLGSNTEAFF; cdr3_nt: TGTGCCAGCAGCTTGTCCCTACAGGGGTTGGGATCGAACACTGAAGCTTTCTTT
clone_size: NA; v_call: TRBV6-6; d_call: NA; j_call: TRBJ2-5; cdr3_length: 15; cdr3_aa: CASSSAKEGQETQYF; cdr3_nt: TGTGCCAGCAGTTCGGCCAAAGAGGGACAAGAGACCCAGTACTTC
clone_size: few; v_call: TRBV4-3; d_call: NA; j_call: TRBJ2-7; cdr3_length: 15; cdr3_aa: CASSQDTGPFYEQYF; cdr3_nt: TGCGCCAGCAGCCAAGATACAGGGCCCTTCTACGAGCAGTACTTC
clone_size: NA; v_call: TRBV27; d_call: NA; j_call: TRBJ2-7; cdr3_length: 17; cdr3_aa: CASSLSHRASIPSVQYF; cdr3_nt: TGTGCCAGCAGTTTATCACACAGGGCCTCGATACCCTCTGTGCAGTACTTC
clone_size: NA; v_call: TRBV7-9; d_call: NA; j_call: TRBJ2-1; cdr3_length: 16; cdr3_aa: CASSKRRGQSLNEQFF; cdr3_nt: TGTGCCAGCAGCAAACGGCGGGGGCAAAGTCTCAATGAGCAGTTCTTC
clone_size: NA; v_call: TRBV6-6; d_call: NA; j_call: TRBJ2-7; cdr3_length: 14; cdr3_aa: CASSGVEGSTSKYF; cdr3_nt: TGTGCCAGCAGCGGGGTGGAGGGATCTACGAGCAAGTACTTC
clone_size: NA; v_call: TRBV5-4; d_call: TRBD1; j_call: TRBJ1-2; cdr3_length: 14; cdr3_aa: CASSWPDRDYGYTF; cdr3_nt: TGTGCCAGCAGCTGGCCGGACAGGGACTATGGCTACACCTTC
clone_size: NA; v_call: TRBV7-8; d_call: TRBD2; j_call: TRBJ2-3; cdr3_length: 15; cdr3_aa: CASSSGLASTDTQYF; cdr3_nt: TGTGCCAGCAGCTCGGGACTAGCGAGCACAGATACGCAGTATTTT
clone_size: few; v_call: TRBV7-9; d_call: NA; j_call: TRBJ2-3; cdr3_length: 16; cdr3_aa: CASSRGAGGNTDTQYF; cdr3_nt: TGTGCCAGCAGCCGCGGGGCAGGGGGAAACACAGATACGCAGTATTTT
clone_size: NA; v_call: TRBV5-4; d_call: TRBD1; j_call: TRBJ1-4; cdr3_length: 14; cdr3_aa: CASSWDRGFEKLFF; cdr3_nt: TGTGCCAGCAGCTGGGACAGGGGTTTTGAAAAACTGTTTTTT
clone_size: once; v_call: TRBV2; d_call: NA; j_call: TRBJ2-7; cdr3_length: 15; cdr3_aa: CASSQDGHTVYEQYF; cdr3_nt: TGTGCCAGTAGCCAAGACGGTCACACCGTCTACGAGCAGTACTTC
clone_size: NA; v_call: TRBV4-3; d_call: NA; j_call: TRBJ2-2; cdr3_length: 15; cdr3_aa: CASSPYRVGTGELFF; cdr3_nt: TGCGCCAGCAGCCCATACAGGGTCGGCACCGGGGAGCTGTTTTTT
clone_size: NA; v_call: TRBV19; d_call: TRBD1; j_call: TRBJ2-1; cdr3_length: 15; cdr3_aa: CASSVDRGSYNEQFF; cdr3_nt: TGTGCCAGTAGTGTAGACAGGGGGAGCTACAATGAGCAGTTCTTC
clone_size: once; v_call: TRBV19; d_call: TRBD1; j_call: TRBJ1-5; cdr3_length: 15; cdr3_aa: CASSIEGQGNQPQHF; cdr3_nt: TGTGCCAGTAGTATTGAGGGACAGGGGAATCAGCCCCAGCATTTT
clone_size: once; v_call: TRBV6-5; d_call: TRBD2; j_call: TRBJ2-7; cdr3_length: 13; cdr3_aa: CASRDGGTYEQYF; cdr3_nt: TGTGCCAGCAGAGACGGGGGGACCTACGAGCAGTACTTC
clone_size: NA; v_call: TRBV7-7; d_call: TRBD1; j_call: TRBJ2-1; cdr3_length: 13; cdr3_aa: CASSGDRGGEQFF; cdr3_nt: TGTGCCAGCAGCGGGGACAGGGGGGGTGAGCAGTTCTTC
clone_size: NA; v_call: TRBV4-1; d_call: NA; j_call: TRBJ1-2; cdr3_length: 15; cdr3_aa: CASSQGSGSHYGYTF; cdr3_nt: TGCGCCAGCAGCCAAGGGTCGGGGTCACACTATGGCTACACCTTC
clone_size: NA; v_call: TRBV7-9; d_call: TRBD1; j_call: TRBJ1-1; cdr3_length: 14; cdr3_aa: CASSRGDRIYEAFF; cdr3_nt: TGTGCCAGCAGCCGGGGGGACAGGATCTATGAAGCTTTCTTT
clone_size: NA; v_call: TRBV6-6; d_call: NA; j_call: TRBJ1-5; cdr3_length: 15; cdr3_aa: CASSYRTGYNQPQHF; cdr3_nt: TGTGCCAGCAGTTATCGCACAGGGTACAATCAGCCCCAGCATTTT
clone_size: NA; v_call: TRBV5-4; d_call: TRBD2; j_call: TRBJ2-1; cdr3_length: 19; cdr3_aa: CASSQGLAGGAFYYNEQFF; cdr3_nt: TGTGCCAGCAGCCAAGGACTAGCGGGGGGGGCCTTCTACTACAATGAGCAGTTCTTC
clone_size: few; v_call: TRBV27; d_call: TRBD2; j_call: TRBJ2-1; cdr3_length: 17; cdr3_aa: CASSLFRGGTTYNEQFF; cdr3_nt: TGTGCCAGCAGTTTATTCAGAGGCGGGACTACTTACAATGAGCAGTTCTTC
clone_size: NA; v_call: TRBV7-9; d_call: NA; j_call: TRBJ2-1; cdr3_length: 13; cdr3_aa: CASSLAASNEQFF; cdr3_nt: TGTGCCAGCAGCTTAGCGGCCTCCAATGAGCAGTTCTTC
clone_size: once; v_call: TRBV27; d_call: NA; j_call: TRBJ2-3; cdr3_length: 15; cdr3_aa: CASSLRGRGTDTQYF; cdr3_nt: TGTGCCAGCAGTTTACGGGGTCGGGGCACAGATACGCAGTATTTT
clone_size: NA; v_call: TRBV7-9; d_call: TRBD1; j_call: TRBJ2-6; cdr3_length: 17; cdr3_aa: CASSLRQGLSGANVLTF; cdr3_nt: TGTGCCAGCAGCCTTCGACAGGGTCTCTCTGGGGCCAACGTCCTGACTTTC
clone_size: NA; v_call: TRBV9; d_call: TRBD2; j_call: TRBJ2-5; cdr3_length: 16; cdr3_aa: CASSVTQRGDQETQYF; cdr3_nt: TGTGCCAGCAGCGTAACCCAGCGGGGGGACCAAGAGACCCAGTACTTC
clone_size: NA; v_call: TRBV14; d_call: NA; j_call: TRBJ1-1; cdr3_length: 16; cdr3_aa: CASSQEGGWMDTEAFF; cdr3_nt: TGTGCCAGCAGCCAAGAGGGGGGATGGATGGACACTGAAGCTTTCTTT
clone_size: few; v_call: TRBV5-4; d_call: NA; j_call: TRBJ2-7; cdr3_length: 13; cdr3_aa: CASSSSSSYEQYF; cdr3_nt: TGTGCCAGCAGCTCTTCTAGCTCCTACGAGCAGTACTTC
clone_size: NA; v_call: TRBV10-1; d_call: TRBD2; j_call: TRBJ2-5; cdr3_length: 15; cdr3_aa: CASSLGLAGSETQYF; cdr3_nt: TGCGCCAGCAGTCTGGGACTAGCGGGGTCAGAGACCCAGTACTTC
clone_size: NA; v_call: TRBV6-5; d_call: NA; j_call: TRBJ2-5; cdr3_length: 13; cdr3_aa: CASSTRWKETQYF; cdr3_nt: TGTGCCAGCAGTACGCGGTGGAAAGAGACCCAGTACTTC
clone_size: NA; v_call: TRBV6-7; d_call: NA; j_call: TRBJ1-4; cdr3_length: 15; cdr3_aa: CASSDPGAKNEKLFF; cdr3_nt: TGTGCCAGCAGTGACCCAGGGGCGAAAAATGAAAAACTGTTTTTT
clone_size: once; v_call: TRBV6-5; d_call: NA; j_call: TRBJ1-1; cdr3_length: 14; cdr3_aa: CASHSGPRVAEAFF; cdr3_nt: TGTGCCAGCCATAGTGGGCCCAGGGTCGCTGAAGCTTTCTTT
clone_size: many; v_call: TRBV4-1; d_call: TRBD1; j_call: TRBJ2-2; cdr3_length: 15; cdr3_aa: CASSLGQGLTGELFF; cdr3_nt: TGCGCCAGCAGCCTAGGACAGGGTCTGACCGGGGAGCTGTTTTTT
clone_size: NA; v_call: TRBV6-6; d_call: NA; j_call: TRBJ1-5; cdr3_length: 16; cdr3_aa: CASSYSRANLNQPQHF; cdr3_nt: TGTGCCAGCAGTTACTCCAGGGCCAACCTCAATCAGCCCCAGCATTTT
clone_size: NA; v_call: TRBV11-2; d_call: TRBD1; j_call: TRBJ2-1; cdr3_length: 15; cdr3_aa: CASSLGTGWGNEQFF; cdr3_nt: TGTGCCAGCAGCTTAGGGACAGGATGGGGCAATGAGCAGTTCTTC
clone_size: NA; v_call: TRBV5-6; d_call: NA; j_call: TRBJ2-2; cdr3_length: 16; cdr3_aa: CASSLGTMSLTGELFF; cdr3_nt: TGTGCCAGCAGCTTGGGGACAATGTCCCTCACCGGGGAGCTGTTTTTT
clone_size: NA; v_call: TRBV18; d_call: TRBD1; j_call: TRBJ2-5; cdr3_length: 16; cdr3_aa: CASSQTGGPYQETQYF; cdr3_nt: TGTGCCAGCTCTCAGACAGGGGGCCCGTACCAAGAGACCCAGTACTTC
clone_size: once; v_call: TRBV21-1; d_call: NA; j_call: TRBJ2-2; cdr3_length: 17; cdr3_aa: CASSKVATGEIPGELFF; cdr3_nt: TGTGCCAGCAGCAAAGTCGCGACAGGGGAGATTCCCGGGGAGCTGTTTTTT